This TCR beta chain was recorded in a study of T cell responses to AZD1222 COVID-19 vaccine. Measured with immunoSEQ multiplex PCR; TCRdb has only the in-frame clones, and not every one. Seen here are about 150,000 clones, 70% to 90% observed once, and the top ten hold 3% to 4%. Comment on this clone: What it binds is unknown.

This CDR3 has 14 amino acids. Unmatched junction bases numbered 12, after V lost 7 bases and J lost 7 bases. Germline lookup yields CDR1 SQVTM and CDR2 ANQGSEA. Study outcomes and limitations: Of the AZD1222 recipients, only 5 or 6 were seropositive at baseline. Spike-specific TCR breadth and depth rose after two AZD1222 doses.

The material was peripheral blood, obtained on day 0 of MenACWY control vaccination. The receptor was derived from an adult in good health. This rearrangement joins TRBV29-1 to TRBJ2-7, with 11 bases fitting TRBD1. The CDR3 DNA follows: TGCAGCGCAAAACCGGGACAGGGGGTTGGGGAGCAGTACTTC. Protein: CSAKPGQGVGEQYF.